The T cell receptor beta chain described here comes from a study of PD-L1 blockade in urothelial cancer (dated by TCRdb to the late 2010s). Background for the entire study: All patients started therapy at some point between 2014 and 2016 and received atezolizumab 1,200 mg intravenously every 3 weeks. About 90% of the roughly 29 patients were identified as males with urothelial cancer of bladder origin, and a prior smoking history was reported by 18 of 29 patients. An ECOG performance status of 0 or 1 was recorded for the patients, and 0 to 3 prior chemotherapy regimens had been received by the patients. Blood samples were analyzed at two time points: 3 weeks after treatment start (second dose) and 6 weeks after treatment start. Blood samples gave median yields of around 140,000 T cells and tens of thousands of unique TCRs, along with a median clonality of about 0.084. The study was an exploratory multi-omic analysis of somatic, immune and clinical correlates of response to PD-L1 blockade with atezolizumab in urothelial cancer. Pretreatment tumor samples and matched peripheral blood, collected serially before and after atezolizumab treatment, underwent TCR sequencing. Durable clinical benefit was defined as progression-free survival longer than 6 months, and TCR features were also tested against progression-free and overall survival. In the same patients, pretreatment tumors underwent whole exome sequencing and RNA sequencing in addition to TCR sequencing. Durable clinical benefit was achieved by nine patients and was not achieved by 20 patients. Twenty-nine patients had pretreatment blood TCR-seq, some 25 had at least one posttreatment blood collection, and some 25 had tumor TCR-seq. Results and caveats for the whole study, not just this receptor: Improved progression-free and overall survival was found to be associated with pretreatment peripheral blood TCR clonality below the median. Greater expansion of tumor-associated TCR clones in peripheral blood 3 weeks after the start of treatment was observed in patients with durable benefit (n of about 21, p = 0.022). Small sample size (n ≈ 27) and many exploratory analyses mean the results are intended to be hypothesis-generating.

With respect to this clone: The target of this receptor is not known. No per-base quality is available; no much larger clone lies one base away.

The cohort comprised around 31 patients with locally advanced or metastatic urothelial carcinoma treated at Memorial Sloan Kettering on a trial protocol. Peripheral blood mononuclear cells were collected pretreatment and during treatment, at between 1 and 8 total time points per patient. The Qiagen DNeasy Blood extraction kit was used to purify genomic DNA from total PBMCs and from tumor samples. PBMCs were collected pretreatment and during treatment, and were isolated and stored as previously described. Including cysteine and phenylalanine, the CDR3 has 14 amino acids. The retained sequence is limited to the CDR3, 42 bases, with the frame set at the first base. To estimate absolute template abundance from read counts, synthetic TCR analog templates were spiked into each PCR. TCRbeta CDR3 regions were amplified from genomic DNA with bias-controlled V and J gene primers using the immunoSEQ assay. Sequencing of rearranged TCRbeta segments was performed at approximately 20X coverage. In the authors' own workflow: Clustering was used to correct sequencing errors, and CDR3s were annotated against IMGT to assign V, D and J genes. Out-of-frame and stop-codon sequences were excluded, and only productive TCRbeta rearrangements were used in downstream analyses. Clonality was computed as one minus Shannon entropy normalized by the log of the number of unique productive sequences. Clones differing between time points or between blood and tumor were identified using Fisher's exact test with Benjamini-Hochberg correction, with an adjusted p below 0.01 applied as the threshold. Here the immuneACCESS table is served through TCRdb, limited to in-frame sequences with V and J called. Missing clones are a known gap in these copies; in checked studies unresolved V genes cover under half, and the rest lacks a known reason. The V and J calls and the clone size are those of that table, but D and trimming were determined from the DNA. Within this sample are roughly 74,000 clones, with 75% to 90% of them counted one time only. The ten largest make up around 5% of the sample.

The V and J segments used are TRBV21-1 and TRBJ1-4; the table's D gene call, TRBD1, was not cross checked with the DNA. TRBV21-1 is designated a pseudogene. Sequencing was performed on PBMCs, taken around atezolizumab (anti-PD-L1) treatment. The TCR sequence derives from a woman aged 70 to 79 with urothelial cancer. The nucleotide sequence is TGTGCCAGCAGACAGGGATCAACTAATGAAAAACTGTTTTTT. Translated, this is CASRQGSTNEKLFF.